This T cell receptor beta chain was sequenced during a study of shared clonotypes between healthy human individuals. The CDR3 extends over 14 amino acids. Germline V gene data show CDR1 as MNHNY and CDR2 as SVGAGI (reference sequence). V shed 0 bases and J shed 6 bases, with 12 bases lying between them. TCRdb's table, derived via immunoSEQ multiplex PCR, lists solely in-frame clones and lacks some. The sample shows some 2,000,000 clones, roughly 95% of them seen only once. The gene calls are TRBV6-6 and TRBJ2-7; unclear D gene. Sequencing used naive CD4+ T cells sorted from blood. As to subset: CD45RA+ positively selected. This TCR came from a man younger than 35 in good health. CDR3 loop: CASSYSLGPGEQYF. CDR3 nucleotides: TGTGCCAGCAGTTACTCGTTAGGGCCAGGCGAGCAGTACTTC.